This T cell receptor beta chain was captured by sequencing in a study of T cells in Graves' hyperthyroidism and ophthalmopathy. Study findings and constraints: Ophthalmopathy prediction by the model preceded onset by a median about 6.8 months. Ophthalmopathy could be told apart from stable hyperthyroidism with a 13 V-J model. In blood, most of the thyroid clonotypes expanded above 0.001 were also present.

This CDR3 region has 13 residues. The V and J ends lost 10 bases and 3 bases respectively, with 13 bases between them. Germline lookup yields CDR1 MNHEY and CDR2 SVGEGT. The source material, RNA transcripts, was used to amplify TCR beta CDR3 regions. The study used the HTBI primer set for a first-round RT-PCR of the TCR CDR3. One entry per CDR3 protein, called by TCRdb with MiXCR from the multiplex PCR reads. This table has hundreds of thousands of distinct CDR3 sequences, roughly 14% appearing once. As to this clonotype: As yet, its antigen is unknown.

The chain joins TRBV6-2 or TRBV6-3 to TRBJ1-3; D unclear. Input material: blood. The origin of this receptor is a woman aged 35 to 49 with Graves' ophthalmopathy. In nucleotides, the CDR3 is TGTGCCACCAAGCGGGGAGATGGAAACACCATATATTTT. It yields the protein CATKRGDGNTIYF.